The 29 T cell receptor beta chains below all came from one sample that was sequenced in a study of shared clonotypes between healthy human individuals. Profiled with immunoSEQ multiplex PCR; TCRdb holds only in-frame clones, not every one. The sample yields about 1,800,000 clones, approximately 94% seen once. Naive CD8 isolation took CD45RO-negative cells positively selected for CCR7 and excluded terminally differentiated effector memory CD45RA+ cells. The material sequenced was naive CD8+ T cells sorted from blood. These receptors came from a man between 18 and 29 years old in good health.

The rearrangement joins TRBV6-5 to TRBJ2-1; D not resolved. CDR1 and CDR2 from the germline V gene are MNHEY and SVGAGI. The CDR3 consists of 15 residues. The V gene lost 0 bases and the J gene lost 2 bases, with 8 bases spanning the gap. DNA of the CDR3: TGTGCCAGCAGTTACTCCGCGGAAACCTACAATGAGCAGTTCTTC. Residues: CASSYSAETYNEQFF.

The chain has TRBV5-1 and TRBJ2-7; no definite D call. Trimming removed 4 bases from V and 2 bases from J, with 10 bases in between. The V gene's germline CDR1 is SGHRS and CDR2 YFSETQ. The length of the CDR3 is 13 residues. As DNA, the CDR3 is TGCGCCAGCAGCCAGACACCGACCTACGAGCAGTACTTC. Translated: CASSQTPTYEQYF.

The rearrangement joins TRBV29-1 to TRBJ1-2; the D gene is possibly TRBD1 (5 bases). Germline V CDR1 and CDR2: SQVTM, ANQGSEA. There are 13 residues in the CDR3. The V gene lost 0 bases and the J gene lost 4 bases, with 9 bases spanning the gap. Here the CDR3 reads CSVEDGGAYGYTF. In nucleotides, the CDR3 is TGCAGCGTTGAAGATGGAGGGGCCTATGGCTACACCTTC. The variable domain in full, completed from reference TRBV29-1 and TRBJ1-2, reads SAVISQKPSRDICQRGTSLTIQCQVDSQVTMMFWYRQQPGQSLTLIATANQGSEATYESGFVIDKFPISRPNLTFSTLTVSNMSPEDSSIYLCSVEDGGAYGYTFGSGTRLTVV.

The chain recombines TRBV4-1 with TRBJ2-4; 8 nucleotides agree with TRBD2. This CDR3 region has 14 residues. The germline V gene has CDR1 MGHRA and CDR2 YSYEKL. The ends lost 5 bases at V and 7 bases at J; junction bases unmatched: 7. CDR3 sequence: CASSNVREGNIQYF. The CDR3 DNA is TGCGCCAGCAGCAATGTTCGGGAGGGCAACATTCAGTACTTC.

This sequence joins TRBV2 and TRBJ2-3; D unclear. The V and J ends lost 6 bases and 0 bases respectively, with 16 bases between them. CDR1 and CDR2 from the germline V gene are SNHLY and FYNNEI. This CDR3 spans 16 amino acids. As DNA, the CDR3 is TGTGCCAGCAGCCCAGTCATTACCCCTAGCACAGATACGCAGTATTTT. Residues: CASSPVITPSTDTQYF.

The V call is TRBV5-1, the J call TRBJ2-5, with 7 bases matching TRBD1. The junction had 7 bases not matched to a gene; V was cut back by 3 bases and J by 2 bases. Germline values: CDR1 SGHRS, CDR2 YFSETQ. The CDR3 consists of 15 residues. The CDR3 DNA is TGCGCCAGCAGCTGGATGGGACAGAATCAAGAGACCCAGTACTTC. Its protein product is CASSWMGQNQETQYF.

The chain is built from TRBV7-2 and TRBJ1-4; D may be TRBD1 (5 bases). The V and J ends lost 2 bases and 5 bases respectively, with 9 bases between them. CDR3 length: 14 amino acids. Per germline, CDR1 SGHTA and CDR2 FQGNSA. CDR3: CASSLRGLNEKLFF. The CDR3, as DNA: TGTGCCAGCAGCTTACGGGGACTGAATGAAAAACTGTTTTTT.

The chain combines TRBV25-1 with TRBJ2-7, with D perhaps TRBD1 (6 bases). The CDR3 is made up of 14 amino acids. Germline assignment: CDR1 MGHDK and CDR2 SYGVNS. Trimming removed 5 bases from V and 4 bases from J, with 15 bases in between. This chain's CDR3 is CASSNRDTGYEQYF. CDR3 DNA: TGTGCCAGCAGTAACCGGGACACGGGATACGAGCAGTACTTC.

The chain is built from TRBV19 and TRBJ2-7; TRBD1 matches at 7 bases. In germline, CDR1 is LNHDA, CDR2 SQIVND (reference sequence). The CDR3 loop spans 16 amino acids. Trimming removed 7 bases from V and 6 bases from J; junction bases left unmatched: 18. The CDR3 reads CASMDLQGPGSAEQYF. In DNA, the CDR3 is TGTGCCAGTATGGACCTACAGGGGCCGGGTTCTGCCGAGCAGTACTTC. Full variable domain (outside the CDR3, taken from reference TRBV19 and TRBJ2-7): DGGITQSPKYLFRKEGQNVTLSCEQNLNHDAMYWYRQDPGQGLRLIYYSQIVNDFQKGDIAEGYSVSREKKESFPLTVTSAQKNPTAFYLCASMDLQGPGSAEQYFGPGTRLTVT.

This chain connects TRBV28 to TRBJ1-5; D unclear. This CDR3 contains 15 residues. V lost 7 bases to trimming and J lost 5 bases, with 18 bases between them. Germline V gives CDR1 MDHEN, CDR2 SYDVKM. Here the CDR3 reads CASTLSGLRDQPQHF. Written as DNA, the CDR3 is TGTGCCAGCACTCTTTCGGGGTTAAGGGATCAGCCCCAGCATTTT. The full variable domain, in which reference TRBV28 and TRBJ1-5 provide the parts outside the CDR3, is DVKVTQSSRYLVKRTGEKVFLECVQDMDHENMFWYRQDPGLGLRLIYFSYDVKMKEKGDIPEGYSVSREKKERFSLILESASTNQTSMYLCASTLSGLRDQPQHFGDGTRLSIL.

On this clone: Other DNA sequences in the sample encode the same CDR3. V gene TRBV5-6 combines with J gene TRBJ2-1; D ambiguous. CDR3 length: 13 residues. Germline assignment: CDR1 SGHDT and CDR2 YYEEEE. V was cut by 4 bases and J by 4 bases, with 9 bases left in between. As DNA, the CDR3 is TGTGCCAGCAGCCTGGGTGGGTACAATGAGCAGTTCTTC. Translating gives CASSLGGYNEQFF. The full variable domain, its missing parts supplied by reference TRBV5-6 and TRBJ2-1, is DAGVTQSPTHLIKTRGQQVTLRCSPKSGHDTVSWYQQALGQGPQFIFQYYEEEERQRGNFPDRFSGHQFPNYSSELNVNALLLGDSALYLCASSLGGYNEQFFGPGTRLTVL.

The chain carries TRBV6-5 and TRBJ2-5; D unclear. The germline gives CDR1 MNHEY, CDR2 SVGAGI. The CDR3 contains 15 residues. Deletions cut 5 bases from V and 0 bases from J, with 13 bases between. Written as DNA, the CDR3 is TGTGCCAGCAGTCCGTCAGACATAGACCAAGAGACCCAGTACTTC. Translation gives CASSPSDIDQETQYF.

CDR3 DNA: TGTGCCTGGAGTGACGGGGCTAGCTCTGGAAACACCATATATTTT. Its protein is CAWSDGASSGNTIYF. The chain is built from TRBV30 and TRBJ1-3; the D gene is possibly TRBD1 (5 bases). V shed 1 base and J shed 0 bases, with 10 bases lying between them. The germline V gene encodes CDR1 GTSNPN and CDR2 SVGIG (reference sequence). The length of the CDR3 is 15 residues.

The rearrangement joins TRBV10-2 to TRBJ2-7; TRBD2 matches 15 bases. Germline V gene sequence: CDR1 WSHSY, CDR2 SAAADI. Losses at the gene ends were 6 bases for V and 4 bases for J; bases not matched to a gene: 7. The CDR3 spans 16 residues. CDR3 nucleotides: TGCGCCAGCAGACAAGGGACTAGCGGGGGGATTTACGAGCAGTACTTC. This codes for CASRQGTSGGIYEQYF.

The chain combines TRBV29-1 with TRBJ1-1; 11 bases fit TRBD1. This CDR3 region has 15 residues. V trimming: 6 bases; J trimming: 2 bases; junction bases outside the gene matches: 8. Germline CDR1 reads SQVTM; CDR2 reads ANQGSEA. CDR3 bases: TGCAGCGTATCCGGGACAGGGGGGTTTAACACTGAAGCTTTCTTT. Amino acid sequence: CSVSGTGGFNTEAFF. Combining the CDR3 with reference TRBV29-1 and TRBJ1-1 gives the whole variable domain SAVISQKPSRDICQRGTSLTIQCQVDSQVTMMFWYRQQPGQSLTLIATANQGSEATYESGFVIDKFPISRPNLTFSTLTVSNMSPEDSSIYLCSVSGTGGFNTEAFFGQGTRLTVV.

The gene calls are TRBV7-2 and TRBJ2-5; D unresolved. From germline, CDR1 is SGHTA and CDR2 FQGNSA. V lost 5 bases and J 5 bases, leaving 12 bases between the germline ends. The CDR3 extends over 13 amino acids. The chain's CDR3 is CASSEIIGETQYF. In nucleotides, the CDR3 is TGTGCCAGCAGCGAAATCATCGGGGAGACCCAGTACTTC.

The rearrangement uses TRBV6-1 and TRBJ2-7; D call uncertain. With 2 bases removed from V and 0 bases from J, the gap between germline ends came to 14 bases. The CDR3 covers 16 residues. CDR1 and CDR2 from the germline V gene are MNHNS and SASEGT. CDR3 amino acids: CASSESFWSDSYEQYF. CDR3 sequence (DNA): TGTGCCAGCAGTGAATCTTTCTGGTCTGACTCCTACGAGCAGTACTTC.

This chain links TRBV27 with TRBJ2-1; D is unresolved. Trimming took 5 bases from V and 4 from J, leaving 12 bases between them. This CDR3 comprises 14 residues. Per germline, CDR1 MNHEY and CDR2 SMNVEV (reference sequence). Here the CDR3 DNA reads TGTGCCAGCAGTCTAAGAGCCCATTACAATGAGCAGTTCTTC. Translated, it gives CASSLRAHYNEQFF.

This chain joins TRBV7-2 and TRBJ2-4; D is uncertain. Germline assignment: CDR1 SGHTA and CDR2 FQGNSA. V was shortened by 4 bases and J by 1 base, with 17 bases between the two germline ends. The CDR3 has 17 amino acids. CDR3 amino acids: CASSYEKGFLAKNIQYF. Here the CDR3 DNA reads TGTGCCAGCAGCTACGAGAAGGGATTTTTGGCCAAAAACATTCAGTACTTC. The full variable domain, rest sourced from reference TRBV7-2 and TRBJ2-4, is GAGVSQSPSNKVTEKGKDVELRCDPISGHTALYWYRQSLGQGLEFLIYFQGNSAPDKSGLPSDRFSAERTGGSVSTLTIQRTQQEDSAVYLCASSYEKGFLAKNIQYFGAGTRLSVL.

This clone is a singleton in its sample. The J gene is TRBJ2-7, the V gene TRBV7-2, with D tentatively TRBD2 (6 bases). This CDR3 has 14 amino acids. V dropped 1 base and J dropped 4 bases, with 11 bases sitting between them. Germline lookup yields CDR1 SGHTA and CDR2 FQGNSA. In DNA form, the CDR3 reads TGTGCCAGCAGCTTAGAGGGAGGCGAATACGAGCAGTACTTC. It codes for CASSLEGGEYEQYF.

The chain uses TRBV2 and TRBJ1-6; no clear D gene. V was shortened by 6 bases and J by 3 bases, with 9 bases between the two germline ends. This CDR3 spans 14 amino acids. Germline CDR1 and CDR2: SNHLY and FYNNEI. This chain's CDR3 is CASRLSSYNSPLHF. CDR3 in DNA: TGTGCCAGCAGATTGTCCAGCTATAATTCACCCCTCCACTTT.

This rearrangement joins TRBV2 to TRBJ2-7, with 8 positions matching TRBD1. This CDR3 comprises 15 residues. The J segment lost 0 bases and the V segment lost 3 bases, leaving 4 bases of the junction unmatched. Per germline, CDR1 SNHLY and CDR2 FYNNEI. CDR3 amino acids: CASSEQGAISYEQYF. The CDR3 DNA reads TGTGCCAGCAGTGAGCAGGGGGCCATCTCCTACGAGCAGTACTTC. The variable domain in full, completed from reference TRBV2 and TRBJ2-7, reads EPEVTQTPSHQVTQMGQEVILRCVPISNHLYFYWYRQILGQKVEFLVSFYNNEISEKSEIFDDQFSVERPDGSNFTLKIRSTKLEDSAMYFCASSEQGAISYEQYFGPGTRLTVT.

The chain's CDR3 is CASSSPTGTWGEQYF. The CDR3 DNA reads TGTGCCAGCAGCTCTCCTACCGGGACCTGGGGCGAGCAGTACTTC. The gene calls are TRBV6-6 and TRBJ2-7, with D possibly called TRBD1 or TRBD2 (5 bases each). The CDR3 spans 15 residues. Between the trimmed V and J ends, which lost 6 bases and 6 bases, there was a span of 21 bases. CDR1 MNHNY and CDR2 SVGAGI come from the germline V gene (reference sequence).

Ten or more counts support this clone. The V gene is TRBV10-1, the J gene TRBJ1-1, with 7 bases identical to TRBD1. Trimming cost V 0 bases and J 4 bases; bases outside gene matches: 2. Germline V gene sequence: CDR1 WNHNN, CDR2 SYGVQD (reference sequence). There are 14 residues in the CDR3. The CDR3 here is CASSESYRGTEAFF. In DNA, the CDR3 is TGCGCCAGCAGTGAGTCCTACAGGGGCACTGAAGCTTTCTTT.

The CDR3 DNA reads as TGTGCCAGCACCCCAGCCCTGGGGAGCTCACCCCTCCACTTT. Amino acids: CASTPALGSSPLHF. The V call is TRBV7-9, the J call TRBJ1-6; no clear D. The CDR3 totals 14 residues. The V end was cut by 7 bases, the J end by 10 bases, with 17 bases between. CDR1 and CDR2 (germline): SEHNR, FQNEAQ (reference sequence).

The chain recombines TRBV5-8 with TRBJ2-6; D unresolved. V was trimmed by 0 bases and J by 0 bases, leaving 7 bases between them. The V gene's germline CDR1 is SGHTS and CDR2 YDEGEE. This CDR3 comprises 16 residues. The CDR3 is CASSLEHNSGANVLTF. The CDR3, as DNA: TGTGCCAGCAGCTTGGAGCATAACTCTGGGGCCAACGTCCTGACTTTC.

CDR3 bases: TGTGCCAGCAGCTTAGCCAGGGGCGAACGCAATGAGCAGTTCTTC. Translating gives CASSLARGERNEQFF. The V call is TRBV7-9, the J call TRBJ2-1; the D gene is possibly TRBD1 (6 bases). Germline-derived CDR1 and CDR2 are SEHNR and FQNEAQ (reference sequence). The germline V and J ends were trimmed by 0 bases and 6 bases, with 12 bases remaining between them. This CDR3 is 15 amino acids long.

The V call is TRBV19, the J call TRBJ2-5, with TRBD2 identical over 7 bases. J was trimmed by 2 bases and V by 4 bases; bases with no gene match: 4. Germline CDR1 is LNHDA and CDR2 is SQIVND (reference sequence). CDR3 length: 14 amino acids. As DNA, the CDR3 is TGTGCCAGTAGTACCCGGGACTATCAAGAGACCCAGTACTTC. Translated: CASSTRDYQETQYF.

This sequence joins TRBV2 and TRBJ1-1; maybe TRBD1 (6 bases). Trimming pared 6 bases from V and 1 base from J, leaving 12 bases between. Germline assignment: CDR1 SNHLY and CDR2 FYNNEI. The CDR3 sequence is 14 residues long. This chain's CDR3 is CASRGGGTNTEAFF. The DNA of the CDR3 is TGTGCCAGCAGGGGCGGGGGCACGAACACTGAAGCTTTCTTT.